This T cell receptor beta chain is drawn from a study of T cells in Graves' hyperthyroidism and ophthalmopathy (dated by TCRdb to about 2019). For the wider study: Peripheral blood samples were taken at initial diagnosis, before any treatment was given. To identify TCR V-J signatures that set the groups apart, the researchers used a discovery cohort of 95 to 100 patients, made up of about 44 with Graves' ophthalmopathy and 57 with stable Graves' hyperthyroidism. The paper reports TCR Vbeta CDR3 sequencing of roughly 140 peripheral blood samples: approximately 41 ophthalmopathy, fewer than 80 hyperthyroidism and some 17 progressor patients. Following sampling, methimazole starting at 30 mg daily was given to hyperthyroidism patients, and high-dose intravenous methylprednisolone was given to ophthalmopathy patients. The 95 to 100 discovery patients were randomly divided into training and test sets at a 7:3 ratio. Thyroid tissue and blood T-cell repertoires from six Graves' hyperthyroidism patients were also compared in the study. An independent validation cohort of around 19 hyperthyroidism patients and 17 patients who later progressed to ophthalmopathy tested prospective prediction of ophthalmopathy.

Results the study describes overall, beyond this receptor: During validation, the model predicted progression to ophthalmopathy a median of about 6.5 months ahead of onset, with almost 71% sensitivity and almost 75% specificity. Most expanded thyroid clonotypes (frequency above 0.001) were also found in blood, which suggests that blood repertoires may mirror thyroid immune responses. A 13 V-J signature model separated ophthalmopathy from stable hyperthyroidism, with approximately 87% sensitivity and 81.08% specificity in cross-validation and 80%/75% in testing. No statistical method was used to set the sample size in advance, and investigators knew the group allocation.

TCR beta CDR3 regions were amplified from RNA transcripts. A first-round RT-PCR of the TCR CDR3 used the HTBI primer set with the Qiagen OneStep RT-PCR kit. A second multiplex PCR round built the libraries, followed by size selection and purification. Sequencing of the libraries was done on an Illumina HiSeq2000 using paired-end 100 bp reads. On the study's bioinformatics: SOAPnuke was used to process the raw data, throwing out any read that contained adapters or uncalled bases, had a mean Phred below 15, or lacked an exact constant-primer or identifier match. High-quality paired reads were merged with COPE v1.2.5, and unique nucleotide sequences were defined as clonotypes. MiTCR v1.1 was used to align the clonotypes against IMGT TRBV, TRBD and TRBJ reference segments. Analysis was restricted to V-J combinations with a frequency above 0.0001, which covered 99.2% of repertoires. The TCS score was defined as F50 (clonal expansion) divided by E x V (chaos), with BLOSUM62-based TCRdist calculated between CDR3 peptides within each V-J. Welch's t-statistics and random forest reduced around 520 V-J features to 13, which were used in a naive Bayes classifier (R e1071). TCRdb trimmed public reads at Q25 via fastp, called clones via MiXCR and kept in-frame beta chains. Every entry covers one CDR3 protein and lists the most common genes and DNA from its rows. It is TCRdb's table, rather than the study itself, that gives the V and J calls and clone size. Across this sample there are some 180,000 distinct CDR3 sequences, with approximately 16% seen only once. 40% to 65% of the sample belongs to the ten largest clones.

This clonotype has ten or more counts. Its antigen remains unidentified. No much larger clone exists at a distance of one base, and base qualities are not known. Stable Graves' hyperthyroidism was defined as no progression to ophthalmopathy during 18 months of follow-up. Hyperthyroidism patients were aged 18 to 65 years and newly diagnosed, with disease duration of less than 2 months. Any patient with an uncontrolled infection, another autoimmune disease, pregnancy or lactation was excluded. Diagnoses were based on clinical symptoms, serum thyroxine and TRAb, thyroid ultrasound and orbital computed tomography. Ficoll-Paque density gradient centrifugation was used to isolate PBMCs from 10 ml of fresh peripheral blood. Total RNA was extracted with Trizol reagent, and quality was checked on an Agilent 2100 Bioanalyzer. The trim is 5 bases for V and 2 bases for J, with a gap of 16 bases between the germline ends. From its cysteine to its phenylalanine, the CDR3 spans 16 amino acids. Only the CDR3 part of the read is kept: 48 bases, read in frame from the first base. CDR1 is given as LNHDA and CDR2 as SQIVND, both from the germline V gene (reference sequence).

The sequence was collected from a woman between 50 and 59 years old with Graves' hyperthyroidism. The receptor chain draws on TRBV19 and TRBJ2-1, with a tentative D call of TRBD1 or TRBD2, each matching 5 bases. The sample taken for sequencing was blood. The base sequence is TGTGCCAGTAGTCCCCTATGGGGGAACACCTACAATGAGCAGTTCTTC. The translation is CASSPLWGNTYNEQFF.